Listed below are T cell receptor beta chains from one sample, sequenced in a study of blood T cell repertoires in COVID-19. Clones were sequenced by immunoSEQ multiplex PCR, and TCRdb holds only the in-frame ones, with some missing. The sample has around 130,000 clones; around 77% are singletons. Material for sequencing was peripheral blood. The receptor set was obtained from a man aged 55-75 years with active or convalescent COVID-19. Both conserved end residues are part of each CDR3. A D gene is named only where the DNA matches it firmly. Not every row has a clone size; where given, it reads once, few, many or a size class.

clone_size	d_call	v_call	j_call	cdr3_nt	cdr3_aa
-	-	TRBV5-1	TRBJ2-7	TGCGCCAGCAGCTTTAGTACGGGGGCCTACGAGCAGTACTTC	CASSFSTGAYEQYF
once	TRBD2	TRBV5-1	TRBJ2-2	TGCGCCAGCAGCGGAGGACTAGCGTTCGGGGAGCTGTTTTTT	CASSGGLAFGELFF
-	TRBD2	TRBV5-6	TRBJ2-7	TGTGCCAGCAGCCCTCTAGCGGGAGGAGGGTACGAGCAGTACTTC	CASSPLAGGGYEQYF
-	-	TRBV7-8	TRBJ2-7	TGTGCCAGCAGCTTCGAAAGCCACCTCTACGAGCAGTACTTC	CASSFESHLYEQYF
-	-	TRBV19	TRBJ2-3	TGTGCCAGTAGCACGACAGGCACAGATACGCAGTATTTT	CASSTTGTDTQYF
-	-	TRBV5-4	TRBJ2-2	TGTGCCAGCAGCTTGGCGCTGGGAGCCGACGGGGAGCTGTTTTTT	CASSLALGADGELFF
-	TRBD2	TRBV10-3	TRBJ2-7	TGTGCCATCAGAAGGGACTCTCAATGGGGGGGAGGTATGGAGCAGTACTTC	CAIRRDSQWGGGMEQYF
-	-	TRBV6-2/TRBV6-3	TRBJ1-5	TGTGCCAGCAGCCCCGACGCGGTAGGGGTCTCCCGGCAGCCCCAGCATTTT	CASSPDAVGVSRQPQHF
-	-	TRBV19	TRBJ2-7	TGTGCCAGTAGTATTTCCCTCGACAGCTCCTACGAGCAGTACTTC	CASSISLDSSYEQYF
-	-	TRBV9	TRBJ2-7	TGTGCCAGCAGCGTAGGCGGCGAGCAGTACTTC	CASSVGGEQYF
few	-	TRBV5-1	TRBJ1-5	TGCGCCAGCAGCCGTCTCGGGGATCAGCCCCAGCATTTT	CASSRLGDQPQHF
-	-	TRBV25-1	TRBJ2-7	TGTGCCAGCAGTGCAGACAGAGCCTCCTACGAGCAGTACTTC	CASSADRASYEQYF
-	TRBD2	TRBV7-2	TRBJ2-1	TGTGCCAGCAGCTTAGCCCTAGGACTAGCGGGAGTAAATGAGCAGTTCTTC	CASSLALGLAGVNEQFF
-	-	TRBV5-4	TRBJ2-1	TGTGCCAGCAGCCGGGACTCCAGCTCCTACAATGAGCAGTTCTTC	CASSRDSSSYNEQFF
few	-	TRBV29-1	TRBJ2-7	TGCAGCGTTGGACTGCAGCCTTACGAGCAGTACTTC	CSVGLQPYEQYF
-	-	TRBV10-3	TRBJ2-1	TGTGCCATCAACCTTGGGAGATACAATGAGCAGTTCTTC	CAINLGRYNEQFF
-	-	TRBV19	TRBJ1-5	TGTGCCAGTAGTACCCGACAATGGGGGCCGCCCCAGCATTTT	CASSTRQWGPPQHF
-	-	TRBV9	TRBJ2-2	TGTGCCAGCTCATACACCGGGGAGCTGTTTTTT	CASSYTGELFF
-	TRBD1	TRBV28	TRBJ1-1	TGTGCCAGCAGAGAGGACAGGGAGGCTTTCTTT	CASREDREAFF
-	TRBD1	TRBV7-8	TRBJ2-2	TGTGCCAGCAGCCCAGTGGGGACAGGGGGCGCGACCGGGGAGCTGTTTTTT	CASSPVGTGGATGELFF
few	TRBD1	TRBV28	TRBJ1-4	TGTGCCAGCAGTTTGACAGGGGGCTTCGTTGTGTTTTTT	CASSLTGGFVVFF
-	TRBD2	TRBV13	TRBJ2-5	TGTGCCAGCAGCTTAAGGGAGGGCCGCCTCCAAGAGACCCAGTACTTC	CASSLREGRLQETQYF
few	TRBD1	TRBV7-3	TRBJ1-1	TGTGCCAGCAGCCAAGGGGGCGGTGCGGGTACTGAAGCTTTCTTT	CASSQGGGAGTEAFF
-	TRBD1	TRBV2	TRBJ1-5	TGTGCCAGCAACCGGGACAGGGGTGGCAATCAGCCCCAGCATTTT	CASNRDRGGNQPQHF
-	TRBD1	TRBV6-5	TRBJ2-7	TGTGCCAGCAGTTCCTCGGACAGGGGGGGAGCCTACGAGCAGTACTTC	CASSSSDRGGAYEQYF
many	-	TRBV5-5	TRBJ1-4	TGTGCCAGCAGCCCCGGACACCCCGTAGGTAATGAAAAACTGTTTTTT	CASSPGHPVGNEKLFF
-	-	TRBV24-1	TRBJ2-7	TGTGCCACCAGTGACCCGGACAAAAGCGAGCAGTACTTC	CATSDPDKSEQYF
-	-	TRBV7-3	TRBJ2-5	TGTGCCAGCAGCTTAGCTGCCGCGGGAGAGACCCAGTACTTC	CASSLAAAGETQYF
-	TRBD1	TRBV2	TRBJ2-7	TGTGCCAGCACCAACGGGGACAGGGTCTACGAGCAGTACTTC	CASTNGDRVYEQYF
-	TRBD2	TRBV19	TRBJ2-2	TGTGCCAGTAGTCCCCGGACTAGCGGGAGGGCGAACACCGGGGAGCTGTTTTTT	CASSPRTSGRANTGELFF
-	-	TRBV7-2	TRBJ2-1	TGTGCCAGCAGCTTAGTTGTAGCCTACAATGAGCAGTTCTTC	CASSLVVAYNEQFF
-	-	TRBV5-1	TRBJ1-1	TGCGCCAGCAGCTTTACGGACCCCCGAGCGGAGGCTTTCTTT	CASSFTDPRAEAFF
-	-	TRBV5-1	TRBJ2-1	TGCGCCAGCAGCTTTGTCGGGAAAAATGAGCAGTTCTTC	CASSFVGKNEQFF
-	-	TRBV24-1	TRBJ2-1	TGTGCCACCCGGAGCTCCTACAATGAGCAGTTCTTC	CATRSSYNEQFF
-	-	TRBV6-1	TRBJ2-3	TGTGCCAGCAGTGAAGGGCGCGGTACGCAGTATTTT	CASSEGRGTQYF
few	-	TRBV25-1	TRBJ1-1	TGTGCCAGCAGGGACAACGACCCACTCCTAAACACTGAAGCTTTCTTT	CASRDNDPLLNTEAFF
few	-	TRBV7-9	TRBJ2-1	TGTGCCAGCAGCCCCTCAGGGGGGAGAGAGACCTTCTTC	CASSPSGGRETFF
-	-	TRBV29-1	TRBJ2-7	TGCAGCGCTAAACAGGGCTCCTACGAGCAGTACTTC	CSAKQGSYEQYF
-	TRBD2	TRBV28	TRBJ2-2	TGTGCCAGCAGCCTAGCGGGAGTAGGTTCCGGGGAGCTGTTTTTT	CASSLAGVGSGELFF
once	-	TRBV6-2/TRBV6-3	TRBJ2-1	TGTGCCAGCAGCCCTTCCATGAGATACAATGAGCAGTTCTTC	CASSPSMRYNEQFF
-	-	TRBV6-5	TRBJ1-5	TGTGCCAGCAGTTCAACTCCAAGCGGCAATCAGCCCCAGCATTTT	CASSSTPSGNQPQHF
-	TRBD2	TRBV5-4	TRBJ2-1	TGTGCCAGCAGCTTGGTGGTACTAGCGGGAGCTTACAATGAGCAGTTCTTC	CASSLVVLAGAYNEQFF
-	-	TRBV29-1	TRBJ2-5	TGCAGCGTTGCCGACACAAAATTCGGCCTGGGGACCCAGTACTTC	CSVADTKFGLGTQYF
-	TRBD1	TRBV7-9	TRBJ1-6	TGTGCCAGCAGACCTTCGACAGGGGATAATTCACCCCTCCACTTT	CASRPSTGDNSPLHF
-	-	TRBV28	TRBJ2-5	TGTGCCAGCAGTCCCTGGGGGGTACTCCAAGAGACCCAGTACTTC	CASSPWGVLQETQYF
-	-	TRBV29-1	TRBJ2-7	TGCAGCGTTGGAGTAGCAACTTCCTACGAGCAGTACTTC	CSVGVATSYEQYF
-	-	TRBV3-1/TRBV3-2	TRBJ2-7	TGTGCCAGCAGCCAAGATCCTAGCGTCGCTGAGCAGTACTTC	CASSQDPSVAEQYF
-	TRBD1	TRBV18	TRBJ1-2	TGTGCCAGCTCACCAGGGACAGGACTTACTAACTATGGCTACACCTTC	CASSPGTGLTNYGYTF
-	TRBD2	TRBV27	TRBJ2-1	TGTGCCAGCCGGGGACTAGCGGGGGACAATGAGCAGTTCTTC	CASRGLAGDNEQFF
-	TRBD2	TRBV30	TRBJ2-1	TGTGCCCTAACGTGGGACTACTATTACAATGAGCAGTTCTTC	CALTWDYYYNEQFF
-	TRBD1	TRBV28	TRBJ1-4	TGTGCCAGCAGTACACGGACAGGGATTAATGAAAAACTGTTTTTT	CASSTRTGINEKLFF
few	-	TRBV9	TRBJ2-1	TGTGCCAGCAGCGTAGAGCCCGAAAATGAGCAGTTCTTC	CASSVEPENEQFF
-	TRBD1	TRBV30	TRBJ2-5	TGTGCCTGGACCTACACCGGACAGGTTCAAGAGACCCAGTACTTC	CAWTYTGQVQETQYF
once	-	TRBV5-3	TRBJ1-6	TGTGCCAGAAGCATAACCACAGGGAGCTCCTATAATTCACCCCTCCACTTT	CARSITTGSSYNSPLHF